This TCR beta chain emerged from a study of read filtering for tumor transcriptome and immune sequencing. Study-level background: Whole-transcriptome libraries were prepared after DNase treatment. RNA-seq yielded only roughly 80 to 1,300 TCR reads, IR-seq about 4.05 to 11 million. General observations from the study: Approximately 79% of IR-seq clonotypes had a single read, yet these held 3.5% to 4.5% of reads. Dropping single-read clonotypes raised IR-seq and RNA-seq shared-clonotype correlation.

The CDR3 is 14 amino acids. Per the germline V gene, CDR1 is SGHTA and CDR2 is FQGTGA. The library was built from around 400 ng RNA with molecular barcoded adaptors for alpha/delta and beta/gamma chains. Each CDR3 protein gets one entry after TCRdb re-called the reads with MiXCR. Found here are about 130,000 distinct CDR3 sequences, under 15% of them singletons; the top ten hold approximately 11%. With regard to this clonotype: The target antigen is unknown. The CDR3 does not end in the conserved phenylalanine or tryptophan, so this is likely a read error.

This receptor was obtained from a donor over 35 with multiple myeloma. What was sequenced was a population of CD138-negative cells sorted from bone marrow. This chain uses TRBV7-3 with TRBJ2-1; 9 positions match TRBD2. For the CDR3, the DNA is TGTGTCAGCAGTTTAGCGGGAGTCTACAATGAGCAGTTCCTC. Its protein is CVSSLAGVYNEQFL.